The 3 T cell receptor beta chains below come from one sample, sequenced in a study of blood T cell repertoires in COVID-19 (dated by TCRdb to 2018 to 2020). Library preparation was by the immunoSEQ multiplex PCR assay. Not all clones reach the TCRdb copy of this immuneACCESS table, which keeps in-frame sequences only. Checked studies attribute under half of the gap to unresolved V genes and leave the rest unexplained. This sample holds a few hundred thousand clones; roughly 88% were observed only once. Of the sample, around 1.5% is held by the ten largest clones. Sequenced sample: peripheral blood. These receptors originate from a woman between 45 and 65 years old with acute or convalescent COVID-19.

V gene TRBV28 combines with J gene TRBJ1-1; D call uncertain. The V end lost 3 bases, the J end lost 1 base, and 9 bases lay between the germline ends. CDR3 length: 14 residues. CDR1 is MDHEN and CDR2 is SYDVKM in the germline V gene. The CDR3 is CASSFWRANTEAFF. CDR3 DNA sequence: TGTGCCAGCAGTTTCTGGCGGGCGAACACTGAAGCTTTCTTT.

This clone has a single count. The rearrangement joins TRBV19 to TRBJ2-7; D gene unclear. Trimming took off 7 bases at V and 2 bases at J, with 15 bases between the two ends. This CDR3 is built from 14 residues. CDR1 is LNHDA and CDR2 is SQIVND in the germline V gene (reference sequence). As DNA, the CDR3 is TGTGCCAGTACCCGGAGCCCCGAAACCTACGAGCAGTACTTC. It specifies CASTRSPETYEQYF.

The V and J genes are TRBV24-1 and TRBJ1-4, with 9 nucleotides matching TRBD1. After removal of 2 bases from V and 6 bases from J, the junction contained 3 bases not matched to a gene. CDR1 is KGHDR, CDR2 SFDVKD, per germline. This CDR3 has 15 amino acids. CDR3 sequence: CATSDSYRGHEKLFF. As DNA, the CDR3 is TGTGCCACCAGTGATTCGTACAGGGGGCATGAAAAACTGTTTTTT.